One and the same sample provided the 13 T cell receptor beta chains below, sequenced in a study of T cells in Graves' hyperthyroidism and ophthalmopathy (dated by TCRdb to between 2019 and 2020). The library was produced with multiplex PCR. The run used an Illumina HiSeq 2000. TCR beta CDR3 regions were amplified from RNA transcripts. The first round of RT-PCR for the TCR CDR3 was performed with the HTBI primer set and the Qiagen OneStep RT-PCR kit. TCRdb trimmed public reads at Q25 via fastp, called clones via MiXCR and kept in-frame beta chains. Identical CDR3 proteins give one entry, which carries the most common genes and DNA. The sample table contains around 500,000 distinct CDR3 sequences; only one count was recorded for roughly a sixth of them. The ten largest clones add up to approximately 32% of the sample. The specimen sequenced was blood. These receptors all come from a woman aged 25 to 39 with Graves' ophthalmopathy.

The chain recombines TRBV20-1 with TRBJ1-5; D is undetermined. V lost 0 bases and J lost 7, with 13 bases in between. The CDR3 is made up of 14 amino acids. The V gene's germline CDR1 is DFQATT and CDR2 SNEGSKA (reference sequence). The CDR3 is CSARDRGVKQPQHF. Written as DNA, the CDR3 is TGCAGTGCTAGAGATAGAGGAGTTAAACAGCCCCAGCATTTT.

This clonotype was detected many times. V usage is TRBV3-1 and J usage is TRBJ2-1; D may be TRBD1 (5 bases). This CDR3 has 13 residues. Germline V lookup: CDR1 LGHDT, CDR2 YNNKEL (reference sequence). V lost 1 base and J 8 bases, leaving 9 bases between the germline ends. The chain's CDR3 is CASSQGEGDEQFF. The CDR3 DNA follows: TGTGCCAGCAGCCAAGGGGAAGGGGATGAGCAGTTCTTC.

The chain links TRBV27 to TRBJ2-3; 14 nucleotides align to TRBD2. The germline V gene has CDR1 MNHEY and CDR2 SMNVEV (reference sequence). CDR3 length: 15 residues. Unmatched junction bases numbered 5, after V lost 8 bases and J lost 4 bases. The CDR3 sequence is CASSGLAGDPDTQYF. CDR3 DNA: TGTGCCAGCTCGGGACTAGCGGGAGACCCAGATACGCAGTATTTT.

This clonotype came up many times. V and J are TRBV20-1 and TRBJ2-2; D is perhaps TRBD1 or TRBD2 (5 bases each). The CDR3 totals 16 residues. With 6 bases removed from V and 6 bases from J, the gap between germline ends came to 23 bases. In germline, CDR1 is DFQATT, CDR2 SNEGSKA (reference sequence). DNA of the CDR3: TGCAGTGCGAAAAAGGGACCTAATTCATTTTCCGGGGAGCTGTTTTTT. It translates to CSAKKGPNSFSGELFF.

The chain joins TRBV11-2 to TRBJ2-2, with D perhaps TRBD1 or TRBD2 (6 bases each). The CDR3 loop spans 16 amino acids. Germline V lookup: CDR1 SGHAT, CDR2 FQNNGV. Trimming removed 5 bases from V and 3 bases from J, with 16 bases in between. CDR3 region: CASSGGGWPHTGELFF. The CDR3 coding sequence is TGTGCCAGCAGCGGAGGGGGGTGGCCCCACACCGGGGAGCTGTTTTTT.

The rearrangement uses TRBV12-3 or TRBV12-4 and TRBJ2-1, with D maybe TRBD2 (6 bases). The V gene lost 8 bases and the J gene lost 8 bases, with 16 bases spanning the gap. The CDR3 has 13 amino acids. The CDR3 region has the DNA TGTGCCAGCCACCGGGAGATGGAAGATGAGCAGTTCTTC. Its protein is CASHREMEDEQFF.

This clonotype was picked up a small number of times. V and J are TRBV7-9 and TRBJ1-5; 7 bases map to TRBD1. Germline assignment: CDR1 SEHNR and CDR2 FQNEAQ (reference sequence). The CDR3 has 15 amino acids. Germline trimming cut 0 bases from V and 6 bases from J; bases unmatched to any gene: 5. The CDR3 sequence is CASSLAGGPSQPQHF. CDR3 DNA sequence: TGTGCCAGCAGCTTAGCAGGGGGCCCGAGTCAGCCCCAGCATTTT.

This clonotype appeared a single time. CDR3 protein: CASTQVGGKGEQYF. The CDR3 region has the DNA TGTGCCAGCACCCAAGTTGGGGGGAAAGGAGAGCAGTACTTC. The rearrangement uses TRBV19 and TRBJ2-7; weak D call: TRBD2 (6 bases). Germline CDR1 and CDR2: LNHDA and SQIVND (reference sequence). V dropped 9 bases and J dropped 7 bases, with 22 bases sitting between them. The CDR3 runs to 14 residues.

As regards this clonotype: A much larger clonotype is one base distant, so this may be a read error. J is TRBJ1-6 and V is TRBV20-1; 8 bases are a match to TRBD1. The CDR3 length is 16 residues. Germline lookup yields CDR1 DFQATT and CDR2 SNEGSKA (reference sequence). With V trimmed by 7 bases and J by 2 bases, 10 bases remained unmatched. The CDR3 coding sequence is TGCAGTGTTAGTGCCCTGGGACAGGCCTATAATTCACCCCTCCACTTT. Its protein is CSVSALGQAYNSPLHF.

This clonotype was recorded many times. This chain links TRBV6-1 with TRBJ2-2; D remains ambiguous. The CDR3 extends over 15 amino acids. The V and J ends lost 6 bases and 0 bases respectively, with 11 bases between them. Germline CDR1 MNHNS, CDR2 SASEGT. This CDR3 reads CASRATLSNTGELFF. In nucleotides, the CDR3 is TGTGCCAGCAGGGCGACTCTTTCGAACACCGGGGAGCTGTTTTTT.

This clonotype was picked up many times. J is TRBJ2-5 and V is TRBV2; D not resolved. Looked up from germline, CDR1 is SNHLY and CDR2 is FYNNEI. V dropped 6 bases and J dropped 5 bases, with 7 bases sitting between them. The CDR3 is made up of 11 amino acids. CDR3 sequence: CASSEVETQYF. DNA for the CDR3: TGTGCCAGCAGCGAGGTGGAGACCCAGTACTTC. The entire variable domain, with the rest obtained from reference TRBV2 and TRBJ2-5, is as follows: EPEVTQTPSHQVTQMGQEVILRCVPISNHLYFYWYRQILGQKVEFLVSFYNNEISEKSEIFDDQFSVERPDGSNFTLKIRSTKLEDSAMYFCASSEVETQYFGPGTRLLVL.

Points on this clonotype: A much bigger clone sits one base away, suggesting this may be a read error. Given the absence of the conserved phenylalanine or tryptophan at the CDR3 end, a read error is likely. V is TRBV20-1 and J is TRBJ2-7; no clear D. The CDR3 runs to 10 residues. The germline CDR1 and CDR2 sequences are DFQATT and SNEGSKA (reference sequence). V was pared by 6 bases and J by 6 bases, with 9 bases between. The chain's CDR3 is CSAKFREQYL. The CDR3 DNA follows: TGCAGTGCAAAGTTCCGCGAGCAGTACCTC.

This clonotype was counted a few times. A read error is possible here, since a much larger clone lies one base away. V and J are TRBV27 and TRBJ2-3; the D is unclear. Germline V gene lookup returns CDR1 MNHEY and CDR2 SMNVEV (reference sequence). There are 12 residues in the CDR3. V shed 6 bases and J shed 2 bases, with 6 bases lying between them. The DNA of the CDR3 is TGTGCCAGCAGACGGAACACAGATACGCAGTATTTT. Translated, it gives CASRRNTDTQYF.